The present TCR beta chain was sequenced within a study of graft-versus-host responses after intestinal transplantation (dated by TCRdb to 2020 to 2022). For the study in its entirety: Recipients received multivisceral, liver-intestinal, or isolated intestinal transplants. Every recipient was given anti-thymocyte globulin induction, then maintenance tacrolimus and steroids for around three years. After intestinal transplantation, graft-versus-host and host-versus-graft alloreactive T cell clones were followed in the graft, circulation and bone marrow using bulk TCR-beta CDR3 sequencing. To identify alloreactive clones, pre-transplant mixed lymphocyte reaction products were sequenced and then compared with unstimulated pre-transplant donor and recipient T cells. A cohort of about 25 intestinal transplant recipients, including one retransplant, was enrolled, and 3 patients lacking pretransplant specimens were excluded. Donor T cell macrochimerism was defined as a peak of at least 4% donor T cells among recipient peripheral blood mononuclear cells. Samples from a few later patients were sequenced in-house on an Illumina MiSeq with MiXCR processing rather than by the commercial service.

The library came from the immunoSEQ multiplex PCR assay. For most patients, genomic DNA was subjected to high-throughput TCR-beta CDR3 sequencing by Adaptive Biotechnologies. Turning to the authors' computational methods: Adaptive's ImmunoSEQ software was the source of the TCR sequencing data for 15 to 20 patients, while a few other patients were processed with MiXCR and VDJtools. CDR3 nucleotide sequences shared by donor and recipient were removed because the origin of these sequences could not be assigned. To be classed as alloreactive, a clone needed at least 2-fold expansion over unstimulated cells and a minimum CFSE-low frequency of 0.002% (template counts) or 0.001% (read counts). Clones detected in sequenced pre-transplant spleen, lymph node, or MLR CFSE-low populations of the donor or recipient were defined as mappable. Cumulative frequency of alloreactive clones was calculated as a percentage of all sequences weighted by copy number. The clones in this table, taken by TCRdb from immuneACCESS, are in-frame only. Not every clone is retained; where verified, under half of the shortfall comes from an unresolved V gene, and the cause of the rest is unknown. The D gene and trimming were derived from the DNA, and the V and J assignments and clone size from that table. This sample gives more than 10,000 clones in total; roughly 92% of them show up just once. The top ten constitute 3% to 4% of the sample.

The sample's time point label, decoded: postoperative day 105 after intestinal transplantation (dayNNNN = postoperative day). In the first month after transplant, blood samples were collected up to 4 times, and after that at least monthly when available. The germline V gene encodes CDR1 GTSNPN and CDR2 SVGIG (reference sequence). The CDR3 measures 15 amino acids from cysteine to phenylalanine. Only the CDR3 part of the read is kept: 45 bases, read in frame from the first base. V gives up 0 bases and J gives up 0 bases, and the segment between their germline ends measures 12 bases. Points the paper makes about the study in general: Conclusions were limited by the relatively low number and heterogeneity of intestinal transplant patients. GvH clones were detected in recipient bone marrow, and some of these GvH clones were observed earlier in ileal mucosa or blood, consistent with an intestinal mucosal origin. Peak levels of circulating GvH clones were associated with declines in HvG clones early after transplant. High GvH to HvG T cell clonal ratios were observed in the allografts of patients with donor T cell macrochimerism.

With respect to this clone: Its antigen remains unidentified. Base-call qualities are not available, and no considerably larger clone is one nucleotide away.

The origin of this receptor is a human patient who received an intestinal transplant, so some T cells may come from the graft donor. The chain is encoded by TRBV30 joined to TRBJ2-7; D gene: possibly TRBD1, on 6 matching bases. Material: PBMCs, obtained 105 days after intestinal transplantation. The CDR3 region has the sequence CAWSVATGYSYEQYF. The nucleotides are TGTGCCTGGAGTGTGGCGACAGGATACTCCTACGAGCAGTACTTC.